Given below is one TCR beta chain in context. Its specificity is unknown. This sample was included in a study of identical twins. General study results and limits: Monozygotic twin pairs showed more out-of-frame TCR alpha sharing than models estimated.

TCRdb analysed the 5' RACE reads with MiXCR anew, one entry per CDR3 protein. The sample shows 1.5 million to 2 million distinct CDR3 sequences, 25% to 35% of them seen only once. V lost 2 bases and J lost 8, with 19 bases in between. The CDR3 consists of 16 residues. Germline values: CDR1 LNHNV, CDR2 YYDKDF (reference sequence). This receptor was identified in a newborn girl in good health. Material for sequencing was cord blood. This sequence joins TRBV15 and TRBJ2-1; tentative D call: TRBD2 (5 bases). The CDR3 region has the DNA TGTGCCACCAGCAGATCCAATAGCGTCGTACGAGATGAGCAGTTCTTC. It codes for CATSRSNSVVRDEQFF.